This T cell receptor beta chain was captured in a study of cytomegalovirus exposure and HLA in healthy donors. Regarding the study as a whole: As confirmed in vitro, three CMV-associated chains were specific for CMV antigens. Many donors shared some public TCRs, even though most TCR sequences were rare. Earlier analysis yielded a pattern in which most TCR beta V segments were productive about 90% or about 30% of the time.

Vbeta (60) and Jbeta (13) primers were used in the PCR. Only in-frame clones appear in the TCRdb table, and some are missing; sequencing was by immunoSEQ multiplex PCR. The table has about 110,000 clones, over 75% seen once. The CDR3 has 14 residues. Per the germline V gene, CDR1 is SGHTA and CDR2 is FQGNSA. V trimming: 8 bases; J trimming: 0 bases; junction bases outside the gene matches: 4. As for this clone: Its antigen is unknown.

The sequenced sample was PBMCs. The clonotype was recovered from a woman in her 40s in good health and CMV-seropositive. The genes are TRBV7-2 and TRBJ2-1, with 7 bases matching TRBD2. CDR3 sequence reads: CASGGGSSYNEQFF. As DNA, the CDR3 is TGTGCCAGCGGGGGGGGTAGCTCCTACAATGAGCAGTTCTTC.